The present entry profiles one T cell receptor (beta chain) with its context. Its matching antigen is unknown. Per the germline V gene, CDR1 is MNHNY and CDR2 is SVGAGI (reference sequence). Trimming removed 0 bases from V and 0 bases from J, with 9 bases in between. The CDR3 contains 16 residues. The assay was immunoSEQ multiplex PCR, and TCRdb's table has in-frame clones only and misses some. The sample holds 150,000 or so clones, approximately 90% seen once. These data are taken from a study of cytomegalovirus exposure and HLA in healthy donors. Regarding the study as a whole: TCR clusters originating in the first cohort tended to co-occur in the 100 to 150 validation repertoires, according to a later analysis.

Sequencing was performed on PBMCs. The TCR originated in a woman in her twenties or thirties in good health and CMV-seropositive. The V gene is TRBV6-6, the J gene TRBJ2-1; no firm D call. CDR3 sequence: CASSYSAASSYNEQFF. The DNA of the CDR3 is TGTGCCAGCAGTTACTCGGCGGCGAGCTCCTACAATGAGCAGTTCTTC.